The rows below give T cell receptor beta chains drawn from one sample of a study of T cells after yellow fever vaccination. TCRdb redid the calling of the 5' RACE reads with MiXCR, one entry per CDR3 protein. This sample has 450,000 to 550,000 distinct CDR3 sequences, with less than 25% found just once. This material consisted of PBMCs, taken approximately 22 days after the first yellow fever vaccination. The receptors were gathered from a young man who received the YFV17D yellow fever vaccine. The CDR3 runs from the conserved cysteine through the conserved F or W. A D gene is named only where the DNA matches it firmly. Size tells how often a clone was seen (once, few, many) or the class of an expanded clone, and some rows leave it out.

j_gene,v_gene,d_gene,abundance,CDR3nt,CDR3aa
TRBJ2-1,TRBV6-1,TRBD1,-,TGTGCCAGCAGAACACAGGGGGCGTCAGTTGGGGTGCAGTTCTTC,CASRTQGASVGVQFF
TRBJ2-7,TRBV7-3,-,once,TGTGCCAGCAGCTTAACGGGGACAAGGAACTCCTACGAGCAGTACTTC,CASSLTGTRNSYEQYF
TRBJ2-2,TRBV6-2/TRBV6-3,TRBD2,-,TGTGCCAGCGAGCGGGGGAACACCGGGGAGCTGTTTTTT,CASERGNTGELFF
TRBJ2-7,TRBV10-2,TRBD1,few,TGCGCCAGCAGTGACCGGGACAGGGGGTCGGGCGAGCAGTACTTC,CASSDRDRGSGEQYF
TRBJ1-2,TRBV28,-,few,TGTGCCAGCAACGACAGGACTCAAAACTATGGCTACACCTTC,CASNDRTQNYGYTF
TRBJ1-2,TRBV6-1,-,-,TGTGCCAGCAAACGAGCTATTGACGGTCTCGCTAACTATGGCTACACCTTC,CASKRAIDGLANYGYTF
TRBJ2-7,TRBV5-1,TRBD1,few,TGCGCCAGCAGCTTGGCCCCCGGGACAGGGGCGCTCGAGCAGTACTTC,CASSLAPGTGALEQYF
TRBJ2-7,TRBV10-2,-,few,TGCGCCAGCAGGAGAAGACAGGCAACCTACGAGCAGTACTTC,CASRRRQATYEQYF
TRBJ2-3,TRBV29-1,TRBD1,-,TGCAGCGTTGGGGGGGGGGACAGGGAAAGCACAGATACGCAGTATTTT,CSVGGGDRESTDTQYF
TRBJ1-4,TRBV12-3/TRBV12-4,-,-,TGTGCCAGCAGCCCTAGTTCTGTCCCAAATGAAAAACTGTTTTTT,CASSPSSVPNEKLFF
TRBJ2-1,TRBV24-1,TRBD1,few,TGTGCCACCAGTGGTGGGACAGGGAATTACAATGAGCAGTTCTTC,CATSGGTGNYNEQFF
TRBJ2-5,TRBV25-1,-,few,TGTGCCAGCAGTGAATTCCTCACCGAAGAGACCCAGTACTTC,CASSEFLTEETQYF
TRBJ2-5,TRBV7-2,TRBD2,-,TGTGCCAGCAGCTACGGGACTAGCGGAGCAGAGACCCAGTACTTC,CASSYGTSGAETQYF
TRBJ1-4,TRBV20-1,-,few,TGCAGTGCCGCACAGGAGTACGGGGAAAAACTGTTTTTT,CSAAQEYGEKLFF
TRBJ2-4,TRBV6-1,-,-,TGTGCCAGCAGTGTCATGTTAGCCAAAAACATTCAGTACTTC,CASSVMLAKNIQYF
TRBJ2-5,TRBV12-3/TRBV12-4,-,few,TGTGCCAGCAGTACGACCACCGAGGGAGAGACCCAGTACTTC,CASSTTTEGETQYF
TRBJ2-1,TRBV6-5,TRBD2,-,TGTGCCAGCAGTTACTCGTCACTAGCGGGGACTTACAATGAGCAGTTCTTC,CASSYSSLAGTYNEQFF
TRBJ2-7,TRBV5-1,TRBD1,many,TGCGCCAGTTACCGGGACAGCGCCCTCTCCTACGAGCAGTACTTC,CASYRDSALSYEQYF
TRBJ2-2,TRBV6-1,TRBD2,few,TGTGCCAGCAGTGGCCCGGGGCTAGCGGGGGGGCTATCGGCCGGGGAGCTGTTTTTT,CASSGPGLAGGLSAGELFF
TRBJ2-1,TRBV5-1,-,few,TGCGCCAGCAGCTTGGGTGCAACCGAGGACAATGAGCAGTTCTTC,CASSLGATEDNEQFF
TRBJ1-6,TRBV12-3/TRBV12-4,-,-,TGTGCCAGCAGTTTAAGGGAGAATTCACCCCTCCACTTT,CASSLRENSPLHF
TRBJ2-1,TRBV7-7,TRBD2,few,TGTGCCAACGGGGGGACTTCCTACAATGAGCAGTTCTTC,CANGGTSYNEQFF
TRBJ1-1,TRBV18,-,once,TGTGCCAGCTCACCTCCGGGACTTATCACTGAAGCTTTCTTT,CASSPPGLITEAFF